This TCR beta chain is from a study of T cell responses to AZD1222 COVID-19 vaccine (dated by TCRdb to about 2021). Regarding the complete study: AZD1222 recipients with second doses at about 4 weeks or about 12 weeks were pooled, because spike-specific TCR depth and breadth did not differ between schedules. TCR sequencing was performed for 230 to 250 trial participants, of whom around 200 were given two doses of AZD1222 and 26 were given two doses of MenACWY control vaccine. Trial participants were enrolled by age into subgroups of 18-55, 56-69 and 70-plus years, and around 150, 29 and 61 TCR-sequenced participants, respectively, were included in these subgroups.

General findings and caveats noted by the study authors: No day 14 peak-response samples were available, so repertoires were characterized only after the peak T cell response. A significant rise in spike-specific TCR breadth and depth was observed after two AZD1222 doses relative to day 0 and relative to MenACWY recipients. CD4 TCRs associated with the vaccine covered the entire spike protein, and the dominant responses were in regions 160-218 and 743-854. Nearly half of unique spike-specific TCRs reportedly recognized epitopes outside regions mutated in the B.1.351 and B.1.1.7 variants. Conclusions about previously exposed vaccinees were limited because only six or seven AZD1222 recipients were SARS-CoV-2 seropositive at baseline. In the small 56-69-year group, the increase in depth fell short of significance, most likely because of low power. Most participants were white British and females outnumbered males, and the authors suggested that clonal diversity may have been underestimated.

Including cysteine and phenylalanine, the CDR3 has 14 amino acids. Of all the DNA, just the CDR3 is kept, 42 bases in frame from base 1. CDR1 and CDR2, per the germline V gene (reference sequence), are SGHNT and YYREEE. The V end loses 4 bases and the J end loses 0 bases, and a stretch of 9 bases separates them. In the paper's terms, the time point label means: baseline before first vaccination. Vaccinee samples were obtained from the UK trials COV001 and COV002, which included a single-blind randomized controlled phase 2/3 trial of AZD1222 (ChAdOx1 nCoV-19) in healthy adults. For TCRbeta chain sequencing, PBMC samples were collected from trial participants at day 0 and at day 28 after the second dose. Comment on this clone: No antigen is known for it. Per-base qualities were not stored, and no clone one base away is much larger.

The CDR3 regions of human TCRbeta chains were analyzed by immunosequencing. In the authors' own workflow: Repertoire TCRs were checked for matches against a reference library of SARS-CoV-2-specific TCRs that had been generated using the MIRA antigen-specificity platform. Breadth meant the fraction of unique TCRs that were SARS-CoV-2-associated, whereas depth meant the fraction of total T cells that were SARS-CoV-2-associated. Each spike-specific TCR was assigned to its reactive spike region and to a CD4 or CD8 class using the MIRA data. Log10-transformed breadth and depth values were compared by one-way ANOVA with Sidak's multiple comparisons tests. TCRdb re-hosts the immuneACCESS table, in-frame sequences only. Its copies lack some clones; in the studies checked, an unresolved V gene accounts for under half of them, and the cause for the rest is not known. V, J and clone size derive from that table, while D and trimming were established from the DNA sequence. The sample table lists 100,000 or so clones, 87% of them with a count of one. The ten largest clonotypes hold just under 3% of the sample.

The TCR comes from an adult in good health. This sample comprised peripheral blood, obtained on day 0 of AZD1222 vaccination. The chain uses TRBV5-4 and TRBJ2-3; TRBD2 is possibly the D segment (5 matching bases). The DNA sequence is given as TGTGCCAGCAGCCGGGGTACTAGCACAGATACGCAGTATTTT. This gives the protein CASSRGTSTDTQYF.